This T cell receptor (beta chain) emerged from a study of T cell changes during pregnancy in multiple sclerosis. The protocol was immunoSEQ multiplex PCR, while the TCRdb copy is restricted to in-frame clones and leaves out a portion. This sample has more than 45,000 clones; 92% occur once, and the top ten carry approximately 0.64%. This specimen was CD4+ T cells from peripheral blood mononuclear cells, taken after pregnancy. This clonotype was obtained from a female donor with multiple sclerosis, enrolled in a pregnancy study.

The CDR3: CASRLVRLAGGQETQYF. CDR3 DNA: TGTGCAAGTCGCTTAGTACGACTAGCGGGGGGGCAAGAGACCCAGTACTTC. This rearrangement joins TRBV12-2 to TRBJ2-5; TRBD2, as called in the table, went unchecked against the DNA. TRBV12-2 represents a pseudogene. The CDR3 consists of 17 residues.